This T cell receptor (beta chain) was sequenced for a study of T cell changes during pregnancy in multiple sclerosis. Produced via immunoSEQ multiplex PCR; TCRdb's table is partial and in-frame only. The sample has tens of thousands of clones, roughly 90% seen once. Germline V lookup: CDR1 MNHEY, CDR2 SVGAGI. The CDR3 runs to 16 residues. The V end lost 2 bases, the J end lost 5 bases, and 18 bases lay between the germline ends. V gene TRBV6-5 combines with J gene TRBJ1-1, with a weak D call TRBD1 (6 bases). This clonotype was obtained from a female donor with multiple sclerosis, enrolled in a pregnancy study. The sequencing here drew on peripheral blood, taken in the first trimester of pregnancy. As DNA, the CDR3 is TGTGCCAGCAGTTACAGACGGGGGGGCAGGGGAACTGAAGCTTTCTTT. Translation gives CASSYRRGGRGTEAFF.